This TCR beta chain was captured in a study of OX40 agonist ivuxolimab in advanced cancers. About this clone: Its cognate antigen is unknown.

Data came from immunoSEQ multiplex PCR; TCRdb stores just in-frame clones and leaves some out. This sample has about 40,000 clones, with about 87% found just once. Study outcomes and limitations: Patients with a partial response at 0.1-3.0 mg/kg had among the lowest clonal expansion. With doses of 0.1 to 3.0 mg/kg, CD4+ and CD8+ blood T cells had undergone clonal expansion by week 6. There were, on average, more expanded clones in CD8+ T cells than in CD4+.

Patients with a history of autoimmune disease or on systemic immunosuppression were excluded. Here the sequenced sample was CD4+ or CD8+ T cells sorted from blood, taken in a trial of the OX40 agonist ivuxolimab. The sequence derives from an adult with an advanced solid tumor such as melanoma, head and neck, liver or kidney cancer.

The CDR3: CAWSVGGELFF. Written as DNA, the CDR3 is TGTGCCTGGAGTGTCGGGGGGGAGCTGTTTTTT. The J gene is TRBJ2-2, the V gene TRBV30; D unresolved. Trimming shortened V by 0 bases and J by 8 bases, and 4 bases separated the two germline ends. The CDR3 runs 11 residues. The germline V gene encodes CDR1 GTSNPN and CDR2 SVGIG (reference sequence).